A selection of T cell receptor beta chains follows, all from one sample in a study of blood T cell repertoires in COVID-19. The data were produced by immunoSEQ multiplex PCR, yet TCRdb's version contains in-frame clones alone and is incomplete. The sample gives some 500,000 clones, approximately 88% of which show up once; less than 9.5% is in the top ten. Sequencing was performed on peripheral blood. These receptors all stem from a woman aged 45-59 years with COVID-19, enrolled during active disease. CDR3s include the opening cysteine and the closing phenylalanine or tryptophan. Fields, in order: D gene, CDR3 length, J gene, V gene, CDR3 protein. A D gene is named only where the DNA matches it firmly.

- | 13 | TRBJ2-1 | TRBV28 | CASSPPSPDEQFF
- | 16 | TRBJ2-2 | TRBV6-1 | CASSELTRGASGELFF
- | 11 | TRBJ2-1 | TRBV20-1 | CSARLPNEQFF
- | 13 | TRBJ1-1 | TRBV9 | CASSETADGEAFF
- | 15 | TRBJ1-5 | TRBV5-4 | CASSLGLDRNQPQHF
TRBD1 | 16 | TRBJ1-2 | TRBV5-5 | CASSLGQSPLFYGYTF
TRBD1 | 14 | TRBJ2-2 | TRBV29-1 | CSALDRGRTGELFF
TRBD1 | 14 | TRBJ2-7 | TRBV5-4 | CASSLQGGVLEQYF
TRBD1 | 11 | TRBJ2-1 | TRBV6-5 | CASSRTGEQFF
- | 16 | TRBJ2-1 | TRBV19 | CASSIQGGGSYNEQFF
- | 14 | TRBJ2-7 | TRBV29-1 | CSTRSGDNSYEQYF
- | 14 | TRBJ2-7 | TRBV7-6 | CASSLHGLTYEQYF
- | 13 | TRBJ1-1 | TRBV30 | CAWRDSPNTEAFF
- | 14 | TRBJ1-5 | TRBV7-2 | CASSDPGHDQPQHF
- | 16 | TRBJ1-2 | TRBV19 | CASSLLAGRGRVGYTF
- | 12 | TRBJ1-1 | TRBV12-3/TRBV12-4 | CASSPVKIKAFF
TRBD1 | 18 | TRBJ1-1 | TRBV6-1 | CASSAKTGFGSGKAEAFF
- | 10 | TRBJ2-7 | TRBV7-5 | CASSSYEQYF
TRBD1 | 15 | TRBJ1-1 | TRBV5-6 | CASRYLDRGSAGAFF
TRBD2 | 13 | TRBJ2-1 | TRBV30 | CAWSAAGVGEQFF
TRBD1 | 16 | TRBJ1-1 | TRBV24-1 | CATSDSGRTGRTEAFF
TRBD1 | 15 | TRBJ1-3 | TRBV19 | CASSIRDRAGNTIYF
- | 14 | TRBJ2-7 | TRBV5-4 | CASSSPGVAYEQYF
- | 14 | TRBJ2-1 | TRBV7-9 | CASSLGRGHNEQFF
TRBD1 | 13 | TRBJ1-5 | TRBV9 | CASSPGGGQPQHF
- | 14 | TRBJ1-5 | TRBV19 | CASSIRGDGEPQHF
TRBD1 | 15 | TRBJ1-6 | TRBV19 | CASSTTDRGNSPLHF
TRBD1 | 13 | TRBJ2-2 | TRBV6-5 | CASRQGAPGELFF
- | 15 | TRBJ1-4 | TRBV5-1 | CASSPLDSRNEKLFF
- | 15 | TRBJ1-4 | TRBV30 | CAWSSPDRFNEKLFF
- | 17 | TRBJ2-1 | TRBV9 | CASSVAGGGASLNEQFF
TRBD2 | 15 | TRBJ2-1 | TRBV27 | CASTTRGLAENEQFF
- | 14 | TRBJ1-3 | TRBV3-1/TRBV3-2 | CASSHSGAGNTIYF
- | 17 | TRBJ2-2 | TRBV24-1 | CATSDHPRDSNTGELFF
- | 14 | TRBJ2-3 | TRBV2 | CASSEGGVTDTQYF
- | 16 | TRBJ2-2 | TRBV4-2 | CASSQDNRVDTGELFF
- | 17 | TRBJ1-6 | TRBV19 | CASSIGRFHEENSPLHF
TRBD2 | 13 | TRBJ2-7 | TRBV28 | CATLPGGGSEQYF
- | 14 | TRBJ2-1 | TRBV19 | CASSVWGGYNEQFF
TRBD1 | 19 | TRBJ1-2 | TRBV18 | CASSPSLSSGGNTNYGYTF
- | 13 | TRBJ1-4 | TRBV15 | CATSRVYSEKLFF
- | 12 | TRBJ1-2 | TRBV18 | CASSPERSGYTF
- | 15 | TRBJ2-3 | TRBV3-1/TRBV3-2 | CASSQGSVSTDTQYF
- | 17 | TRBJ2-3 | TRBV12-1 | CASSPRIKRGGADTQYF
- | 15 | TRBJ1-3 | TRBV5-6 | CASSWWASSGNTIYF
- | 13 | TRBJ1-5 | TRBV28 | CASSWRGRQPQHF
TRBD1 | 12 | TRBJ1-2 | TRBV30 | CAFDRGWGGYTF
- | 13 | TRBJ2-1 | TRBV7-9 | CASSLAGLDEQFF
TRBD1 | 18 | TRBJ1-1 | TRBV5-5 | CASSFGPGQGVWNTEAFF